This entry describes one TCR beta chain. This entry belongs to a study of regulatory T cells in long-lasting Graves disease. Investigators prepared the TCR beta libraries by applying iRepertoire HTBI primers and Arm-PCR of CDR3 regions. TCRdb re-called the multiplex PCR reads with MiXCR, one entry per CDR3 protein. The sample records more than 450,000 distinct CDR3 sequences, around 11% being singletons. Trimming pared 4 bases from V and 6 bases from J, leaving 12 bases between. The length of the CDR3 is 14 residues. Time point meaning: newly diagnosed GD, antithyroid drugs for less than 3 months. PBMC-extracted RNA yielded the TCR library. These data were also filed under a second study, of T cells in Graves' hyperthyroidism and ophthalmopathy. Per that paper: Uncontrolled infection, other autoimmune disease, pregnancy or lactation excluded patients.

The chain combines TRBV12-3 or TRBV12-4 with TRBJ1-4, with D tentatively TRBD1 (5 bases). The sample here was peripheral blood mononuclear cells (PBMCs), taken at new diagnosis, from a patient treated with antithyroid drugs. This TCR was sampled from a woman aged 25 to 39 with Graves disease. For the CDR3, the DNA is TGTGCCAGCAGTTGGCAGGGCGCAGATGAAAAACTGTTTTTT. Translating gives CASSWQGADEKLFF.